These T cell receptor beta chains were read from a single sample in a study of cytomegalovirus exposure and HLA in healthy donors. Clones were sequenced by immunoSEQ multiplex PCR, and TCRdb holds only the in-frame ones, with some missing. This listing includes about 77,000 clones. Sequencing was done on a sample of PBMCs. The receptors here all came from a man between 50 and 59 years old in good health and CMV-seropositive. The CDR3 runs from the conserved cysteine through the conserved F or W. A D gene is named only where the DNA matches it firmly.

>TRBV5-5|TRBJ2-1|-
CASSLLSRGYNEQFF
TGTGCCAGCAGCTTATTATCCCGGGGATACAATGAGCAGTTCTTC
>TRBV19|TRBJ1-2|-
CASSIPGIGGYTF
TGTGCCAGTAGTATACCAGGGATTGGCGGCTACACCTTC
>TRBV29-1|TRBJ2-1|TRBD1
CSGGTGDNEQFF
TGCAGCGGGGGGACAGGGGACAATGAGCAGTTCTTC
>TRBV6-5|TRBJ2-2|-
CASSYSAGVDGELFF
TGTGCCAGCAGTTACTCGGCCGGGGTTGACGGGGAGCTGTTTTTT
>TRBV10-2|TRBJ1-5|-
CASTPVSAGQPQHF
TGCGCCAGCACCCCGGTGAGCGCAGGGCAGCCCCAGCATTTT
>TRBV5-8|TRBJ2-3|TRBD1
CASSLGQGMTDTQYF
TGTGCCAGCAGCTTGGGACAGGGGATGACAGATACGCAGTATTTT
>TRBV5-6|TRBJ2-5|TRBD2
CASSSGTSGRQVETQYF
TGTGCCAGCAGCTCGGGGACTAGCGGGAGACAGGTAGAGACCCAGTACTTC
>TRBV27|TRBJ1-2|TRBD1
CASSLGQGAVGTF
TGTGCCAGCAGTTTGGGGCAGGGGGCGGTCGGAACCTTC
>TRBV7-3|TRBJ2-1|TRBD2
CASSLGGGAINEQFF
TGTGCCAGCAGCTTAGGCGGGGGGGCCATCAATGAGCAGTTCTTC
>TRBV12-5|TRBJ2-1|TRBD1
CASGLSTSTGIGNEQFF
TGTGCTAGTGGTTTGTCCACCTCGACAGGGATAGGGAATGAGCAGTTCTTC
>TRBV5-5|TRBJ1-2|-
CASSLETPRDGYTF
TGTGCCAGCAGCTTGGAAACCCCCCGGGATGGCTACACCTTC
>TRBV29-1|TRBJ2-7|TRBD2
CSAGGSPYEQYF
TGCAGCGCCGGCGGGAGCCCCTACGAGCAGTACTTC
>TRBV7-2|TRBJ1-1|TRBD1
CASSWDRGTEAFF
TGTGCCAGCAGCTGGGACAGGGGAACTGAAGCTTTCTTT
>TRBV28|TRBJ1-1|TRBD1
CASSDPGQVSNTEAFF
TGTGCCAGCAGTGACCCGGGACAGGTATCGAACACTGAAGCTTTCTTT
>TRBV6-1|TRBJ1-4|-
CASTRTPLAGEKLFF
TGTGCCAGCACCCGGACCCCGTTGGCAGGGGAAAAACTGTTTTTT
>TRBV18|TRBJ1-2|-
CASSPESYYGYTF
TGTGCCAGCTCACCGGAGAGTTACTATGGCTACACCTTC
>TRBV15|TRBJ1-1|TRBD1
CATSREGRGSDTEAFF
TGTGCCACCAGCAGAGAGGGCAGGGGGTCGGACACTGAAGCTTTCTTT
>TRBV5-1|TRBJ2-7|TRBD2
CASSLRVAGEGLREQYF
TGCGCCAGCAGCTTAAGAGTAGCGGGAGAAGGGTTGAGAGAGCAGTACTTC
>TRBV7-2|TRBJ1-5|-
CASSLSLILQPQHF
TGTGCCAGCAGCTTATCCCTAATACTTCAGCCCCAGCATTTT
>TRBV11-1|TRBJ2-1|TRBD2
CASSLLAGEFNEQFF
TGTGCCAGCAGCCTTCTAGCGGGGGAATTCAATGAGCAGTTCTTC
>TRBV11-2|TRBJ2-1|TRBD2
CASSFTSGGAKIVGEQFF
TGTGCCAGCAGCTTTACTAGCGGGGGGGCCAAGATTGTCGGTGAGCAGTTCTTC
>TRBV14|TRBJ2-7|-
CASSFDSSSYERYF
TGTGCCAGCAGCTTTGACTCGAGCTCCTACGAGCGGTACTTC